This TCR beta chain was profiled in a study of regulatory T cells in long-lasting Graves disease. Libraries of TCR beta came from iRepertoire HTBI primers plus Arm-PCR of CDR3 regions. Each CDR3 protein gets one entry after TCRdb re-called the multiplex PCR reads with MiXCR. The sample includes 350,000 to 500,000 distinct CDR3 sequences, about 15% of them seen just once. Specified time point: newly diagnosed GD, antithyroid drugs for less than 3 months. Extracted RNA from PBMCs served as the source of the TCR library. The CDR3 is 16 residues long. V shed 1 base, J shed 1 base, and the junction held 4 bases outside the gene matches. In germline, CDR1 is MDHEN, CDR2 SYDVKM. These data also featured in a second study, about T cells in Graves' hyperthyroidism and ophthalmopathy.

V gene TRBV28 combines with J gene TRBJ2-3; the match to TRBD2 covers 8 bases. This specimen consisted of peripheral blood mononuclear cells (PBMCs), obtained at new diagnosis, from a patient treated with antithyroid drugs. The clonotype was recovered from a woman younger than 45 with Graves disease. This CDR3 is CASSLFVTSGTDTQYF. CDR3 DNA sequence: TGTGCCAGCAGTTTATTTGTGACTAGCGGCACAGATACGCAGTATTTT.